This T cell receptor beta chain was captured by sequencing in a study of monozygotic twins with inflammatory bowel disease. General observations from the study: Varying immunosuppressive regimens may have increased patient repertoire variability.

The germline V gene has CDR1 SGHVS and CDR2 FQNEAQ. There are 13 residues in the CDR3. TCRdb reprocessed the 5' RACE reads; each CDR3 protein has one entry and no DNA is given. In all, the sample yields 400,000 or so distinct CDR3 sequences. Details on this clonotype: Its antigen remains unknown.

Every donor provided one blood sample measuring less than 3 ml. The sequencing input was blood. The sequence was collected from a human donor with ulcerative colitis or Crohn's disease, or a healthy co-twin of an affected twin (not recorded which). The chain has TRBV7-8 and TRBJ1-2; the D call from TCRdb, TRBD1, cannot be confirmed without DNA. The CDR3 spells CASSRRQGYGYTF. The full variable domain, completed using reference TRBV7-8 and TRBJ1-2, is GAGVSQSPRYKVAKRGQDVALRCDPISGHVSLFWYQQALGQGPEFLTYFQNEAQLDKSGLPSDRFFAERPEGSVSTLKIQRTQQEDSAVYLCASSRRQGYGYTFGSGTRLTVV.